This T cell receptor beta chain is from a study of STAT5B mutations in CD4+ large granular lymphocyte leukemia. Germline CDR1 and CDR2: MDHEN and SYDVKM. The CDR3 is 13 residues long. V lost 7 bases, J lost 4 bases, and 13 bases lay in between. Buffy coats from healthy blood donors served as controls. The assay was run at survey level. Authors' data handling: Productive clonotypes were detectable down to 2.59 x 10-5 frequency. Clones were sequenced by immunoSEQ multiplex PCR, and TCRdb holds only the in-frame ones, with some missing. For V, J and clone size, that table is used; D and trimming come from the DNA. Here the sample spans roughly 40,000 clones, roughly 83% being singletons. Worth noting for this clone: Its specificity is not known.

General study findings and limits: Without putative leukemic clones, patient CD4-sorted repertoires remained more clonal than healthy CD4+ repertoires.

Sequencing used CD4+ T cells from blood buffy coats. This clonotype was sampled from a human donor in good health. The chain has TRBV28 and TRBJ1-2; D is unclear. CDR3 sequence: CASTSSSLYGYTF. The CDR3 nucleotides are TGTGCCAGCACCTCCTCATCCCTCTATGGCTACACCTTC.